The T cell receptor (beta chain) under discussion was sequenced for a study of regulatory T cells in long-lasting Graves disease. This sample's time point: newly diagnosed GD, antithyroid drugs for less than 3 months. Scientists built the TCR library using RNA that was extracted from PBMCs. Researchers made TCR beta libraries by using iRepertoire HTBI primers and running Arm-PCR on CDR3 regions. Each CDR3 protein gets one entry after TCRdb re-called the multiplex PCR reads with MiXCR. The sample lists about 420,000 distinct CDR3 sequences, about 15% occurring once. Study conclusions and caveats: Compared with new cases, persistent Graves' patients showed reduced TCR diversity.

This clonotype has ten or more counts. Antigen specificity is unknown. These data are also associated with another study on T cells in Graves' hyperthyroidism and ophthalmopathy.

The sequencing here drew on peripheral blood mononuclear cells (PBMCs), taken at new diagnosis, from a patient treated with antithyroid drugs. The clonotype originates from a young woman with Graves disease.

CDR3 sequence: CASRAGTGPEQYF. DNA of the CDR3: TGTGCCAGCAGGGCCGGGACAGGGCCCGAGCAGTACTTC. This chain connects TRBV28 to TRBJ2-7; 9 nucleotides align to TRBD1. The CDR3 covers 13 residues. From germline, CDR1 is MDHEN and CDR2 SYDVKM. V gave up 6 bases and J gave up 6 bases; unmatched junction bases: 6.